The next 22 T cell receptor beta chains were all read from a single sample in a study of T-cell memory formation after mild COVID-19. TCRdb passed the 5' RACE reads through MiXCR, listing each CDR3 protein once. In the table there are about 110,000 distinct CDR3 sequences, roughly 19% of which are singletons. Sequences were obtained from PBMCs or a T cell subset sorted from them (not recorded which). The receptors were sampled from a man aged 18 to 35 who had mild COVID-19 (a few samples of this study predate the infection). Cell type and time point are not known.

The chain joins TRBV3-1 to TRBJ2-2, with 14 nucleotides matching TRBD2. The trim removed 6 bases at V and 6 bases at J, leaving 12 bases unmatched. The CDR3 is 18 amino acids. Germline V gene lookup returns CDR1 LGHDT and CDR2 YNNKEL (reference sequence). The CDR3, as DNA: TGTGCCAGCAGTCGATCGACTAGCGGGGGGGCGACAGCCGGGGAGCTGTTTTTT. The encoded protein is CASSRSTSGGATAGELFF.

This clonotype showed up many times. The chain is built from TRBV20-1 and TRBJ1-4, with a weak D call TRBD1 (5 bases). The CDR3 totals 14 residues. V gave up 6 bases and J gave up 0 bases, with 11 bases separating them. Germline lookup yields CDR1 DFQATT and CDR2 SNEGSKA (reference sequence). In DNA, the CDR3 is TGCAGTGCGGGGACGCCCGCAACTAATGAAAAACTGTTTTTT. Encoded protein: CSAGTPATNEKLFF.

This clonotype is a singleton in its sample. CDR3 nucleotides: TGTGCCAGCAGGCTCGGCGCTCGAGGCACTGAAGCTTTCTTT. Amino acid sequence: CASRLGARGTEAFF. V and J are TRBV13 and TRBJ1-1; D is undetermined. V lost 6 bases and J lost 4, with 15 bases in between. The CDR3 totals 14 residues. Germline CDR1 PRHDT, CDR2 FYEKMQ (reference sequence).

This clonotype appeared a few times. The CDR3 DNA sequence: TGTGCCACCAGTGATTCGGGAAAGTACCAAGAGACCCAGTACTTC. Protein: CATSDSGKYQETQYF. This chain joins TRBV24-1 and TRBJ2-5, with D possibly matching TRBD2 (5 bases). Per the germline V gene, CDR1 is KGHDR and CDR2 is SFDVKD. The CDR3 runs 15 residues. Deletions cut 2 bases from V and 0 bases from J, with 9 bases between.

This clonotype was seen more than once but under ten times. This chain links TRBV10-3 with TRBJ2-7; 7 bases match TRBD2. Trimming at V came to 6 bases and at J to 7 bases, leaving 15 bases not matched to a gene. Looked up from germline, CDR1 is ENHRY and CDR2 is SYGVKD. This CDR3 region has 15 residues. The CDR3 nucleotides read TGTGCCATCAGACCCGGGAGCGGGGAGGCGCGTGAGCAGTACTTC. As protein: CAIRPGSGEAREQYF.

This clonotype was seen many times. V usage is TRBV12-3 or TRBV12-4 and J usage is TRBJ2-5; D perhaps matches TRBD2 (6 bases). The CDR3 spans 15 residues. Trimming cost V 6 bases and J 1 base, with 15 bases left between them. The CDR3 spells CASSPLAGGQETQYF. The CDR3, as DNA: TGTGCCAGCAGCCCCTTAGCCGGGGGCCAAGAGACCCAGTACTTC.

This chain joins TRBV12-3 or TRBV12-4 and TRBJ1-1; D is uncertain. This CDR3 is 13 amino acids long. Between the trimmed V and J ends, which lost 5 bases and 0 bases, there was a span of 7 bases. This chain's CDR3 is CASSRGLNTEAFF. The CDR3 nucleotides read TGTGCCAGCAGTCGAGGGTTGAACACTGAAGCTTTCTTT.

The genes are TRBV5-1 and TRBJ2-5, with unresolved D. Germline loops: CDR1 SGHRS, CDR2 YFSETQ. This CDR3 has 14 amino acids. V was pared by 1 base and J by 5 bases, with 12 bases between. This CDR3 is CASSLLGDSETQYF. As DNA, the CDR3 is TGCGCCAGCAGCTTGTTAGGTGACTCGGAGACCCAGTACTTC.

This clonotype came up a few times. This chain joins TRBV20-1 and TRBJ1-2; D gene uncertain. The V and J ends lost 0 bases and 4 bases respectively, with 12 bases between them. CDR3 length: 14 amino acids. Germline CDR1 is DFQATT and CDR2 is SNEGSKA (reference sequence). For the CDR3, the DNA is TGCAGTGCTAGAGATCCGGGCGGCTTCTATGGCTACACCTTC. Translating gives CSARDPGGFYGYTF.

This clonotype was recorded at least ten times. The chain links TRBV20-1 to TRBJ2-1; 7 positions match TRBD2. V lost 0 bases, J lost 0 bases, and 5 bases stayed unmatched. The CDR3 has 16 amino acids. Germline loops: CDR1 DFQATT, CDR2 SNEGSKA (reference sequence). The CDR3 here is CSAREASGSSYNEQFF. In nucleotides, the CDR3 is TGCAGTGCTAGAGAGGCTAGCGGCAGCTCCTACAATGAGCAGTTCTTC.

The rearrangement joins TRBV7-2 to TRBJ2-1; 12 bases fit TRBD2. With 5 bases clipped from V and 8 bases from J, the junction kept 7 bases outside the gene matches. The CDR3 loop spans 15 amino acids. CDR1 is SGHTA, CDR2 FQGNSA, per germline. The CDR3 nucleotides read TGTGCCAGCAGCAAACTAGCGGGGGGCGGCGATGAGCAGTTCTTC. Its protein is CASSKLAGGGDEQFF.

The sample holds many counts of this clonotype. The rearrangement links TRBV5-1 to TRBJ2-7; D may be TRBD1 (6 bases). V lost 3 bases, J lost 2 bases, and 9 bases lay in between. The CDR3 covers 13 residues. Germline-derived CDR1 and CDR2 are SGHRS and YFSETQ. This chain's CDR3 is CASSWDNTYEQYF. In DNA form, the CDR3 reads TGCGCCAGCAGCTGGGACAACACCTACGAGCAGTACTTC.

This clonotype was seen more than once but under ten times. The rearrangement links TRBV7-2 to TRBJ2-3; no definite D call. Germline-derived CDR1 and CDR2 are SGHTA and FQGNSA. The CDR3 length is 11 residues. Trimming cost V 7 bases and J 2 bases, with 4 bases left between them. The CDR3 here is CASTITDTQYF. Written as DNA, the CDR3 is TGTGCCAGCACCATCACAGATACGCAGTATTTT.

The V gene is TRBV20-1, the J gene TRBJ1-2; possible D gene TRBD1, 6 bases. Germline CDR1 DFQATT, CDR2 SNEGSKA (reference sequence). The CDR3 runs 14 residues. V was trimmed by 0 bases and J by 4 bases, leaving 12 bases between them. CDR3 nucleotides: TGCAGTGCTAGAGATCTTCCAGGGGTCTATGGCTACACCTTC. Translated, it gives CSARDLPGVYGYTF.

The V gene is TRBV4-2, the J gene TRBJ1-1, with D uncertain. The V gene lost 0 bases and the J gene lost 5 bases, with 10 bases spanning the gap. This CDR3 has 14 residues. Germline V CDR1 and CDR2: LGHNA, YNFKEQ. The CDR3 sequence: CASSQDRVWTEAFF. The DNA for the CDR3 is TGTGCCAGCAGCCAAGATCGGGTTTGGACTGAAGCTTTCTTT.

The genes are TRBV7-2 and TRBJ1-4; 10 bases align to TRBD1. V gave up 5 bases and J gave up 5 bases; unmatched junction bases: 2. The CDR3 totals 14 residues. Germline-derived CDR1 and CDR2 are SGHTA and FQGNSA. The CDR3, as DNA: TGTGCCAGCAGCAGGGACAGGGGCAATGAAAAACTGTTTTTT. Residues: CASSRDRGNEKLFF.

The genes are TRBV29-1 and TRBJ1-1; D is undetermined. Trimming cost V 4 bases and J 1 base, with 7 bases left between them. Germline V gene lookup returns CDR1 SQVTM and CDR2 ANQGSEA. CDR3 length: 12 amino acids. CDR3 region: CSVGEGNTEAFF. The CDR3 nucleotides read TGCAGCGTTGGGGAGGGGAACACTGAAGCTTTCTTT.

This clonotype was seen more than once but under ten times. The rearrangement uses TRBV3-1 and TRBJ1-5; D is unresolved. V was cut by 0 bases and J by 6 bases, with 6 bases left in between. The CDR3 sequence is 13 residues long. CDR1 is LGHDT, CDR2 YNNKEL, per germline (reference sequence). The CDR3 DNA reads as TGTGCCAGCAGCCAAGATGTTGTTCAGCCCCAGCATTTT. Its protein product is CASSQDVVQPQHF.

This clonotype showed up just a few times. The chain couples TRBV6-5 to TRBJ1-1, with D possibly TRBD1 on 5 matching bases. V lost 5 bases, J lost 8 bases, and 21 bases lay in between. The germline V gene has CDR1 MNHEY and CDR2 SVGAGI. The CDR3 sequence is 15 residues long. The CDR3, as DNA: TGTGCCAGCAGTCAACTCGGGGCAGCCACCCTCGAAGCTTTCTTT. It yields the protein CASSQLGAATLEAFF.

This chain joins TRBV5-1 and TRBJ2-2; 7 bases align to TRBD1. V dropped 5 bases and J dropped 7; count of bases not matched to a gene: 5. The CDR3 runs to 13 residues. Germline CDR1 and CDR2: SGHRS and YFSETQ. CDR3 in DNA: TGCGCCAGCAGTGAGGGGGACAGCGGGGAGCTGTTTTTT. The encoded protein is CASSEGDSGELFF.

The rearrangement links TRBV10-3 to TRBJ1-3; D gene uncertain. V lost 4 bases to trimming and J lost 4 bases, with 14 bases between them. Germline CDR1 ENHRY, CDR2 SYGVKD. The CDR3 extends over 15 amino acids. CDR3 region: CAISGRGWEGNTIYF. The CDR3 coding sequence is TGTGCCATCAGTGGGCGGGGATGGGAAGGAAACACCATATATTTT.

This clonotype was detected ten times or more. The rearrangement joins TRBV7-9 to TRBJ2-5, with 8 bases lining up with TRBD1. The CDR3 loop spans 15 amino acids. CDR1 SEHNR and CDR2 FQNEAQ come from the germline V gene (reference sequence). The ends lost 10 bases at V and 2 bases at J; junction bases unmatched: 12. In DNA form, the CDR3 reads TGTGCCACCTGCCCGGGACAGGCCGTTCAAGAGACCCAGTACTTC. Translated, it gives CATCPGQAVQETQYF.